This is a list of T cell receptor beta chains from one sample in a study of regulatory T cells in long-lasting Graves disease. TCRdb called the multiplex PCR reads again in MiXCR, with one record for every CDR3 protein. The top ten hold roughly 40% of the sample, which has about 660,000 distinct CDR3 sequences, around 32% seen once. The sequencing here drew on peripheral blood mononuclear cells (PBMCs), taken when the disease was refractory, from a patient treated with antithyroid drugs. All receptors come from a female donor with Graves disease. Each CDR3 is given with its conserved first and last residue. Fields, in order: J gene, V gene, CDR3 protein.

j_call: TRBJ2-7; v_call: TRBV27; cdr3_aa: CASSPRLAGAQEQYF
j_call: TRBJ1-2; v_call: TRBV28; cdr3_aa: CASSTILGGYTF
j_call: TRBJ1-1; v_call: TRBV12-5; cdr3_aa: CASAPQGARTEAFF
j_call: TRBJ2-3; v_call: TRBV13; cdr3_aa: CASSFSSGLAGGETQYF
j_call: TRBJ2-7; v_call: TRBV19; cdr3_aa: CASSLRVQVEGDEQYF
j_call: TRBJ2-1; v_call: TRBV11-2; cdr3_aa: CASTLRPGGSSNEQFF
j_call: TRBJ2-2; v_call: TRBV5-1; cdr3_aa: CASSLGLAADTGELFF
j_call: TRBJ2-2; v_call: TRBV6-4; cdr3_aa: CASKDSPTGELFF
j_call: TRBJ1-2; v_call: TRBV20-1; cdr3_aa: CSARDSANYGYTF
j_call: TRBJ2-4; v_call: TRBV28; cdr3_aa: CASSLRGTGYAKNIQYF
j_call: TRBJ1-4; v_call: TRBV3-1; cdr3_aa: CASSRGSRELFF
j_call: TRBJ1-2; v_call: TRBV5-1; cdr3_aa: CASNYKGDRDGYTF
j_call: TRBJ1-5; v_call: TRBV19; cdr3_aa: CASSIRPDGGNQPQHF
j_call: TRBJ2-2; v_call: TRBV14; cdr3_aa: CASSQRGQGANTGELFF
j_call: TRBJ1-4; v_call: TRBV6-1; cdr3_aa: CASRRMGGVNEKLFF
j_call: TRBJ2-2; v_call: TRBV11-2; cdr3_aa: CASRGQPNTGELFF
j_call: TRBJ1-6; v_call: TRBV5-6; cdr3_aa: CASSLFGGYSPLHF
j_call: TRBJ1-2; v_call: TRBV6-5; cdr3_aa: CASSYQDRADGYTF
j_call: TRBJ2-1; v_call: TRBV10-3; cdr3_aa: CAISGQGLAGGPYNEQFF
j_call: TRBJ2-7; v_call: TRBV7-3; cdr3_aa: CASSLLAGAMNEQYF
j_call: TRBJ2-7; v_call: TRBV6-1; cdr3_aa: CASRDRGRTTYEQYF
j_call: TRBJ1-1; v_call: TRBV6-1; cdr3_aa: CASSPHRAQRDTEAFF
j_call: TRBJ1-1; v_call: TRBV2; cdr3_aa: CASSDKTGGEAFF
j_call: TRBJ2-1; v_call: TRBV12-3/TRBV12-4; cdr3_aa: CASSLGTAGGLNEQFF
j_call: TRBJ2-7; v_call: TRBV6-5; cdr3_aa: CASSYGGAGSYEQYF
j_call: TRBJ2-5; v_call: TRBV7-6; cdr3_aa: CASSPRAGTGGETQYF
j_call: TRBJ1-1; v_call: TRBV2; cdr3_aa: CASSELGTGRTEAFF
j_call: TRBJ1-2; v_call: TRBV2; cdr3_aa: CASSERVSAGGYTF
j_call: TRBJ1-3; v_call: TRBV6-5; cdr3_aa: CASSYKAAVRGSGNTIYF
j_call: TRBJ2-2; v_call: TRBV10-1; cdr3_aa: CASSESRGRFTGELFF
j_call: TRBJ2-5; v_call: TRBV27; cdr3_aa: CASSLMGGPKETQYF
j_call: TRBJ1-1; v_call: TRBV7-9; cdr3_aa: CASSLGSRNTEAFF
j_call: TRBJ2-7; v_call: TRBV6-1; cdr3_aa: CASSEMPTGVSEQYF
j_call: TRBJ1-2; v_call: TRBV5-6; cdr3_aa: CASMLVGQNYGYTF
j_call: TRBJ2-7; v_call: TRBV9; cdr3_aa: CASSGGLAGSDEQYF
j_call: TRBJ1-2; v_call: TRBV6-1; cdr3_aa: CASTDPSEGYTF
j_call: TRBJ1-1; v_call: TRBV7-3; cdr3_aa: CASSFQLNTEAFF
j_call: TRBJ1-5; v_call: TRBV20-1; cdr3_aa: CSARGRGMALGNQPQHF
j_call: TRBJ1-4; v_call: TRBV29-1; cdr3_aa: CSVQPQGAGGEKLFF
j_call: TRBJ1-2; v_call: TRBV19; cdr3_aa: CASSNRGRTMLLYGYTF
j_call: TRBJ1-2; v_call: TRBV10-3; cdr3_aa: CAISETGGYGYTF
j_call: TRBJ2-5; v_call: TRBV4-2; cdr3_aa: CASSQGTWEAQYF
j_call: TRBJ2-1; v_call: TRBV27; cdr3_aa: CASSGKGRLEQFF
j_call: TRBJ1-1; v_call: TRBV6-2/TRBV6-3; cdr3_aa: CASSYGALRTEAFF
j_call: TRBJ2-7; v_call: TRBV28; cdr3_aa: CASSSGAPLYEQYF
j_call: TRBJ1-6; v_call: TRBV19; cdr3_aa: CASSAKQGVGSPLHF
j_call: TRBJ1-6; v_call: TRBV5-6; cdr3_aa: CASSLSGEDSPLHF
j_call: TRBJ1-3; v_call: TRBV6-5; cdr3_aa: CASSYSSLGGIDTIYF
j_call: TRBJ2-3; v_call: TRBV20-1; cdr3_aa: CSARDPRDFADTQYF
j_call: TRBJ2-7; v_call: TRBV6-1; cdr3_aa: CASSTTLRASYEQYF
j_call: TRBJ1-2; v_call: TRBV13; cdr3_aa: CASSYRVVSDGYTF
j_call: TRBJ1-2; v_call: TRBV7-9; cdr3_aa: CASSLVQGSYGYTF
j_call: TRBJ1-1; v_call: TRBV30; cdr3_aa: CAGFMEEVGTEAFF
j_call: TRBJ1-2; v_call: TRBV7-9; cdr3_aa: CASSLVGGIAYGYTF
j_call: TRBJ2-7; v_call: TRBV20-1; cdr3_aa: CSARDVSGGNYEQYF